This T cell receptor beta chain was obtained from a study of blood T cell repertoires in COVID-19. In the study overall: Samples came from the United States, Italy and Spain, spanning acute and convalescent COVID-19.

Trimming removed 0 bases from V and 1 base from J, with 10 bases in between. The CDR3 spans 15 residues. Germline lookup yields CDR1 SGHRS and CDR2 YFSETQ. The study drew participants aged about 18 to 90 years from about two dozen US areas. Cohort allocation depended upon clinical history that participants reported. Each recovered donor of Cohort 3 presented with two negative PCRs, clearance, or symptom resolution. In its sample, this clone was seen once. Profiled with immunoSEQ multiplex PCR; TCRdb holds only in-frame clones, not every one. The sample contains some 160,000 clones, around nine tenths of which appear only once.

The chain carries TRBV5-1 and TRBJ1-1, with D maybe TRBD1 (6 bases). This sequence originates from a woman between 45 and 65 years old who had recovered from COVID-19. Sequenced: PBMCs or T cells enriched from blood (not recorded which). The CDR3: CASSLGDTPNTEAFF. CDR3 DNA sequence: TGCGCCAGCAGCTTGGGGGACACCCCGAACACTGAAGCTTTCTTT.